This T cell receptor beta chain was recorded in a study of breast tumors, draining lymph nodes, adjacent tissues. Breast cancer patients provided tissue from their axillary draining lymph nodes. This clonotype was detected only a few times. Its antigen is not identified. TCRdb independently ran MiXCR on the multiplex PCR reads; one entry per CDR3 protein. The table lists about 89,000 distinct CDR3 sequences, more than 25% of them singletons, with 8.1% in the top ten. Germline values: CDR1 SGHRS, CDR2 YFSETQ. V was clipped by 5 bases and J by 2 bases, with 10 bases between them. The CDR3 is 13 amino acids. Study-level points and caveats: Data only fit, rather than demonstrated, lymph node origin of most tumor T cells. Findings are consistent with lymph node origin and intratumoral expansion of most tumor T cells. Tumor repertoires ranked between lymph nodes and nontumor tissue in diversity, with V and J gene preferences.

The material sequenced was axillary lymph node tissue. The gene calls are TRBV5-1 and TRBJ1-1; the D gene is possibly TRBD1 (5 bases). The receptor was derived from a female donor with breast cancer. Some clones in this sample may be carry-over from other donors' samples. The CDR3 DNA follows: TGCGCCAGCAGAGGGACCCTTAACACTGAAGCTTTCTTT. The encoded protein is CASRGTLNTEAFF.